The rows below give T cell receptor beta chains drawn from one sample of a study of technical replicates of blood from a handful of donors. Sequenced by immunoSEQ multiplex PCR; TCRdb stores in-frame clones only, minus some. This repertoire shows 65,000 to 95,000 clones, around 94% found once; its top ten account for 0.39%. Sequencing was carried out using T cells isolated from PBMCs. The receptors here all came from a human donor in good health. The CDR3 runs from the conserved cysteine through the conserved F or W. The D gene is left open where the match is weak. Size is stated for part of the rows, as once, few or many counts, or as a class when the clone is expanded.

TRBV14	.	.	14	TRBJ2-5	CASSLTVPQETQYF	TGTGCCAGCAGCCTGACAGTACCACAAGAGACCCAGTACTTC
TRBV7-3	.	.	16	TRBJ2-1	CASSLISVSSYNEQFF	TGTGCCAGCAGCTTAATCTCGGTGAGCTCCTACAATGAGCAGTTCTTC
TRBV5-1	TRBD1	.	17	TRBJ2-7	CASSFALTRDRESRQYF	TGCGCCAGCAGCTTCGCCCTAACCCGGGACAGGGAATCTCGGCAGTACTTC
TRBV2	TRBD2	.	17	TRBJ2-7	CASRKGDLAGAGYEQYF	TGTGCCAGCAGAAAAGGGGACCTAGCGGGAGCGGGCTACGAGCAGTACTTC
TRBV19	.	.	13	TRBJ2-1	CASSILVGDEQFF	TGTGCCAGTAGTATACTAGTCGGCGATGAGCAGTTCTTC
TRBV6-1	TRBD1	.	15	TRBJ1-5	CASSEIDRVNQPQHF	TGTGCCAGCAGTGAAATCGACAGGGTCAATCAGCCCCAGCATTTT
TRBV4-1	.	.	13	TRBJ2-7	CASSRTPAYEQYF	TGCGCCAGCAGTAGAACGCCGGCCTACGAGCAGTACTTC
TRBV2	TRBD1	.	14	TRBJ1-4	CASSAGTGVEKLFF	TGTGCCAGCAGCGCCGGGACAGGGGTTGAAAAACTGTTTTTT
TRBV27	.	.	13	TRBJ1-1	CASSLSGATEAFF	TGTGCCAGCAGTTTATCAGGGGCCACTGAAGCTTTCTTT
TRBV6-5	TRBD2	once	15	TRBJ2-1	CASSYVAGGLNEQFF	TGTGCCAGCAGTTACGTAGCGGGAGGGCTCAATGAGCAGTTCTTC
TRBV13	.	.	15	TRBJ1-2	CASSRVPRANYGYTF	TGTGCCAGCAGTCGAGTCCCCAGGGCAAACTATGGCTACACCTTC
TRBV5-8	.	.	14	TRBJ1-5	CASSSVAGNQPQHF	TGTGCCAGCAGCTCGGTTGCGGGCAATCAGCCCCAGCATTTT
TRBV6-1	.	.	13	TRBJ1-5	CASVRQVNQPQHF	TGTGCCAGCGTCCGACAGGTCAATCAGCCCCAGCATTTT
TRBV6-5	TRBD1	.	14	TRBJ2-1	CASRPLDRVNEQFF	TGTGCCAGCAGGCCCTTGGACAGGGTGAATGAGCAGTTCTTC
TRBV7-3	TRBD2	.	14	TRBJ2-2	CASSPTGGNGELFF	TGTGCCAGCAGCCCAACGGGAGGGAACGGGGAGCTGTTTTTT
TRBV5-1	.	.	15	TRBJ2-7	CASSLNGGGTYEQYF	TGCGCCAGCAGCTTAAATGGCGGGGGCACATACGAGCAGTACTTC
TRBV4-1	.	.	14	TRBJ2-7	CASSLEYSEYEQYF	TGCGCCAGCAGCCTCGAGTATAGCGAATACGAGCAGTACTTC
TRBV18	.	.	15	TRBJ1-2	CASSPLAGQRYGYTF	TGTGCCAGCTCACCCCTGGCAGGGCAACGCTATGGCTACACCTTC
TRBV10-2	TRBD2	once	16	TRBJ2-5	CASSDFGLAGGPGEYF	TGCGCCAGCAGCGACTTTGGACTAGCGGGAGGCCCCGGCGAGTACTTC
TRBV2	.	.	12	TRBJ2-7	CASSGYSYEQYF	TGTGCCAGCAGCGGGTACTCCTACGAGCAGTACTTC
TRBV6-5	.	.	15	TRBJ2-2	CASSSNGHFTGELFF	TGTGCCAGCAGTTCTAACGGACATTTCACCGGGGAGCTGTTTTTT
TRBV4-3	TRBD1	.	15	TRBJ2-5	CASSPRDRGRETQYF	TGCGCCAGCAGCCCCCGGGACAGGGGGCGGGAGACCCAGTACTTC
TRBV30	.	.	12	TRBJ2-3	CAWSENTITQYF	TGTGCCTGGAGTGAGAACACCATTACGCAGTATTTT
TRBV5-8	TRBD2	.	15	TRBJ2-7	CASSSRLALSYEQYF	TGTGCCAGCAGTTCGAGACTAGCCCTCTCCTACGAGCAGTACTTC
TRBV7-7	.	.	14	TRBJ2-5	CASSLLDSLGNQYF	TGTGCCAGCAGCTTACTTGACAGTTTGGGTAACCAGTACTTC
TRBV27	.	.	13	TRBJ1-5	CASSPTDYQPQHF	TGTGCCAGCAGTCCGACCGACTATCAGCCCCAGCATTTT
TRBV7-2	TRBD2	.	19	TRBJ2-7	CASSSPGLAGGTPPYEQYF	TGTGCCAGCAGCTCTCCGGGACTAGCGGGAGGAACCCCCCCCTACGAGCAGTACTTC
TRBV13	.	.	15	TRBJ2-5	CASSLMGRGQETQYF	TGTGCCAGCAGCTTAATGGGTCGGGGTCAAGAGACCCAGTACTTC
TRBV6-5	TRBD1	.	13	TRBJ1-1	CASSTADRGFAFF	TGTGCCAGCAGTACAGCCGACAGGGGGTTTGCTTTCTTT
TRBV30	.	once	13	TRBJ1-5	CAWSLYSNQPQHF	TGTGCCTGGAGTCTTTATAGCAATCAGCCCCAGCATTTT
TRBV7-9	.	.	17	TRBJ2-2	CASSLAGGPQGTGELFF	TGTGCCAGCAGCTTAGCGGGAGGCCCTCAAGGCACCGGGGAGCTGTTTTTT
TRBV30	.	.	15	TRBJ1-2	CAWMRRGSPNYGYTF	TGTGCCTGGATGCGACGAGGAAGCCCTAACTATGGCTACACCTTC
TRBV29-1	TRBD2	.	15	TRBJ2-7	CSVEGRSGRVYEQYF	TGCAGCGTTGAAGGTAGAAGCGGGAGAGTTTACGAGCAGTACTTC
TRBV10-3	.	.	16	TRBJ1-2	CAISESSSLATYGYTF	TGTGCCATCAGTGAGTCCAGTTCGCTGGCAACCTATGGCTACACCTTC
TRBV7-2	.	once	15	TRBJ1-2	CASSLEGIANYGYTF	TGTGCCAGCAGCTTAGAGGGGATAGCTAACTATGGCTACACCTTC
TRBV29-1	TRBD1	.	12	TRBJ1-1	CSAGQGNTEAFF	TGCAGCGCTGGACAGGGAAACACTGAAGCTTTCTTT
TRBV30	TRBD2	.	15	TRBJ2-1	CAWSSGTSGINEQFF	TGTGCCTGGTCCTCCGGGACTAGCGGTATAAATGAGCAGTTCTTC
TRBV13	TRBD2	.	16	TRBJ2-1	CASSLAGTSSYNEQFF	TGTGCCAGCAGCTTAGCGGGGACTAGCTCCTACAATGAGCAGTTCTTC
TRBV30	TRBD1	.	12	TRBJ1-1	CAWSLQGAEAFF	TGTGCCTGGAGTTTACAGGGGGCTGAAGCCTTCTTT
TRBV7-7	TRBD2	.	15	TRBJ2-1	CASSPTSEGHIEQFF	TGTGCCAGCAGCCCAACTAGCGAAGGGCACATTGAGCAGTTCTTC
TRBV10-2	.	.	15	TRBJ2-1	CASSELGGPTTEQFF	TGCGCCAGCAGTGAGTTGGGGGGACCCACCACAGAGCAGTTCTTC
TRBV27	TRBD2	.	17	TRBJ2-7	CASIRNVAYGRGYEQYF	TGTGCCAGCATCAGAAATGTAGCATACGGGAGGGGCTACGAGCAGTACTTC
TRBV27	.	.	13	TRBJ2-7	CASSLSDSYEQYF	TGTGCCAGCAGTTTATCTGACAGCTACGAGCAGTACTTC
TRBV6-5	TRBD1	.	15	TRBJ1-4	CASTYGQGSNEKLFF	TGTGCCAGCACCTATGGACAGGGATCAAATGAAAAACTGTTTTTT
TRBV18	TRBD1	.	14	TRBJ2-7	CASSSSGTGYEQYF	TGTGCCAGCTCTTCCTCCGGGACAGGGTACGAGCAGTACTTC
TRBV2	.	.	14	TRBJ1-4	CASVRLTANEKLFF	TGTGCCAGCGTAAGACTGACAGCTAATGAAAAACTGTTTTTT
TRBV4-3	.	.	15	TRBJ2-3	CASSLSQGSTDTQYF	TGCGCCAGCAGCCTCTCACAGGGTAGCACAGATACGCAGTATTTT
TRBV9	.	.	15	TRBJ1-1	CASSVDGRPGTEAFF	TGTGCCAGCAGCGTAGATGGGAGACCGGGGACTGAAGCTTTCTTT
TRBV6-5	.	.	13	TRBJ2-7	CASSYGLATEQYF	TGTGCCAGCAGTTACGGTCTAGCAACCGAGCAGTACTTC
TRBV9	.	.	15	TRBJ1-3	CASSEQGNSGNTIYF	TGTGCCAGCAGCGAACAGGGTAACTCTGGAAACACCATATATTTT
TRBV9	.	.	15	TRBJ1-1	CASSVGGHQNTEAFF	TGTGCCAGCAGCGTAGGGGGACATCAGAACACTGAAGCTTTCTTT